The next 20 T cell receptor beta chains were all read from a single sample in a study of blood T cell repertoires in COVID-19. Libraries were prepared by immunoSEQ multiplex PCR; TCRdb keeps only in-frame clonotypes and omits some of them. There are nearly 15,000 clones in the sample; about 77% occur only once, and more than 12% lies in the top ten. The sample consisted of peripheral blood. All receptors derive from a human donor in a cohort sampled during active COVID-19.

The J gene is TRBJ2-1, the V gene TRBV25-1; 12 bases align to TRBD2. The trim removed 6 bases at V and 7 bases at J, leaving 7 bases unmatched. Germline V gene lookup returns CDR1 MGHDK and CDR2 SYGVNS. This CDR3 contains 15 residues. CDR3: CASSGGTSGLNEQFF. CDR3 DNA sequence: TGTGCCAGCAGCGGAGGGACTAGCGGGTTAAATGAGCAGTTCTTC.

In this sample, this clone turned up once. The rearrangement joins TRBV2 to TRBJ1-2, with D tentatively TRBD1 (6 bases). The V gene lost 4 bases and the J gene lost 4 bases, with 7 bases spanning the gap. From germline, CDR1 is SNHLY and CDR2 FYNNEI. The CDR3 spans 12 residues. CDR3 protein: CASSGQAYGYTF. Here the CDR3 DNA reads TGTGCCAGCAGTGGACAGGCCTATGGCTACACCTTC.

The V gene is TRBV2, the J gene TRBJ2-7; the match to TRBD2 covers 8 bases. Trimming took 3 bases from V and 2 from J; bases not matched to a gene: 3. In germline, CDR1 is SNHLY, CDR2 FYNNEI. The CDR3 loop spans 14 amino acids. The CDR3 loop reads CASSELAGPYEQYF. CDR3 sequence (DNA): TGTGCCAGCAGTGAGCTAGCGGGTCCCTACGAGCAGTACTTC.

The chain couples TRBV6-5 to TRBJ1-3, with no clear D. Germline V gene sequence: CDR1 MNHEY, CDR2 SVGAGI. The CDR3 covers 14 residues. V lost 2 bases to trimming and J lost 0 bases, with 5 bases between them. As DNA, the CDR3 is TGTGCCAGCAGTTACAGCCGCTCTGGAAACACCATATATTTT. It encodes CASSYSRSGNTIYF.

The chain links TRBV28 to TRBJ2-7; D unclear. There are 14 residues in the CDR3. V shed 8 bases and J shed 0 bases, with 14 bases lying between them. The germline V gene has CDR1 MDHEN and CDR2 SYDVKM. CDR3 in amino acids: CASYPAGVSYEQYF. In nucleotides, the CDR3 is TGTGCCAGCTACCCCGCAGGCGTCTCCTACGAGCAGTACTTC.

This clone showed up just a few times. CDR3 amino acids: CASSSRNGGDYEQYF. Here the CDR3 DNA reads TGTGCCAGCAGTTCTAGAAACGGGGGAGACTACGAGCAGTACTTC. The rearrangement joins TRBV6-6 to TRBJ2-7; D perhaps matches TRBD2 (6 bases). CDR3 size: 15 residues. Trimming stripped 4 bases from V and 3 bases from J, with 16 bases between. Germline CDR1 MNHNY, CDR2 SVGAGI (reference sequence).

The chain recombines TRBV19 with TRBJ2-1; 8 nucleotides match TRBD2. The V gene's germline CDR1 is LNHDA and CDR2 SQIVND (reference sequence). The CDR3 runs to 13 residues. The trim removed 11 bases at V and 0 bases at J, leaving 3 bases unmatched. CDR3 bases: TGTGCCGTAGGGACTAGCTCCTACAATGAGCAGTTCTTC. Protein product: CAVGTSSYNEQFF. Supplemented by reference TRBV19 and TRBJ2-1, the full variable domain reads DGGITQSPKYLFRKEGQNVTLSCEQNLNHDAMYWYRQDPGQGLRLIYYSQIVNDFQKGDIAEGYSVSREKKESFPLTVTSAQKNPTAFYLCAVGTSSYNEQFFGPGTRLTVL.

The chain recombines TRBV7-3 with TRBJ2-7; TRBD2 is a possible D gene (6 bases). The CDR3 is made up of 13 amino acids. Trimming left V 5 bases short and J 5 bases short, with 13 bases between. Germline loops: CDR1 SGHTA, CDR2 FQGTGA. The CDR3 here is CASSAPGGNEQYF. CDR3 sequence (DNA): TGTGCCAGCAGCGCGCCCGGAGGGAACGAGCAGTACTTC.

CDR3 nucleotide sequence: TGCGCCAGCAGCCAAGGACAGGGAAGGGCCTACGAGCAGTACTTC. This translates into CASSQGQGRAYEQYF. V gene TRBV4-1 combines with J gene TRBJ2-7; 7 nucleotides match TRBD1. The CDR3 runs 15 residues. Germline CDR1 reads MGHRA; CDR2 reads YSYEKL. V dropped 1 base and J dropped 2; count of bases not matched to a gene: 5.

This clone was seen just once. The V gene is TRBV5-1, the J gene TRBJ2-3; TRBD1 agrees at 8 bases. Germline assignment: CDR1 SGHRS and CDR2 YFSETQ. V shed 4 bases and J 2 bases; nucleotides not matched to a gene: 6. The CDR3 has 15 residues. The CDR3 DNA follows: TGCGCCAGCAGCCCCTCAGGGGGCCCCACAGATACGCAGTATTTT. It yields the protein CASSPSGGPTDTQYF.

This sequence joins TRBV27 and TRBJ2-7; 9 nucleotides agree with TRBD1. The CDR3 is made up of 15 amino acids. Germline CDR1 is MNHEY and CDR2 is SMNVEV (reference sequence). After removal of 5 bases from V and 5 bases from J, the junction contained 10 bases not matched to a gene. For the CDR3, the DNA is TGTGCCAGCAGTCCGGGACAGGGAGACATCCACGAGCAGTACTTC. It encodes CASSPGQGDIHEQYF.

V is TRBV29-1 and J is TRBJ2-1; weak D call: TRBD2 (6 bases). Looked up from germline, CDR1 is SQVTM and CDR2 is ANQGSEA. The CDR3 spans 16 residues. Between the trimmed V and J ends, which lost 5 bases and 1 base, there was a span of 18 bases. The CDR3 is CSVLGLLDTSYNEQFF. CDR3 nucleotide sequence: TGCAGCGTTCTTGGACTACTTGATACTTCCTACAATGAGCAGTTCTTC.

The rearrangement uses TRBV29-1 and TRBJ2-3; D might be TRBD2 (6 bases). This CDR3 is built from 14 residues. Trimming pared 6 bases from V and 1 base from J, leaving 14 bases between. Germline-derived CDR1 and CDR2 are SQVTM and ANQGSEA. The CDR3 DNA reads as TGCAGCGTCTACGTGGGGGGACGCACAGATACGCAGTATTTT. Its protein product is CSVYVGGRTDTQYF.

The rearrangement joins TRBV10-3 to TRBJ2-7, with TRBD2 matching over 14 bases. V lost 2 bases to trimming and J lost 3 bases; unmatched junction nucleotides: 9. Looked up from germline, CDR1 is ENHRY and CDR2 is SYGVKD. The CDR3 is made up of 18 amino acids. This CDR3 reads CAISEKPGLAGANYEQYF. In DNA form, the CDR3 reads TGTGCCATCAGTGAGAAACCGGGACTAGCGGGGGCTAACTACGAGCAGTACTTC.

The V and J genes are TRBV7-9 and TRBJ2-7; tentatively, D is TRBD1 (5 bases). CDR1 is SEHNR, CDR2 FQNEAQ, per germline (reference sequence). Trimming left V 4 bases short and J 3 bases short, with 13 bases between. This CDR3 comprises 14 residues. CDR3 amino acids: CASSSLPGHYEQYF. CDR3 DNA sequence: TGTGCCAGCAGCTCCCTTCCCGGACACTACGAGCAGTACTTC. The full variable domain, its missing parts supplied by reference TRBV7-9 and TRBJ2-7, is DTGVSQNPRHKITKRGQNVTFRCDPISEHNRLYWYRQTLGQGPEFLTYFQNEAQLEKSRLLSDRFSAERPKGSFSTLEIQRTEQGDSAMYLCASSSLPGHYEQYFGPGTRLTVT.

The V gene is TRBV2, the J gene TRBJ2-2; 10 nucleotides align to TRBD2. J was trimmed by 4 bases and V by 5 bases; bases with no gene match: 4. Germline V CDR1 and CDR2: SNHLY, FYNNEI. The CDR3 has 15 amino acids. The CDR3 nucleotides read TGTGCCAGCAGTAGTGTAGCGGGAGGCACCGGGGAGCTGTTTTTT. Translation: CASSSVAGGTGELFF.

This clone was detected once. The rearrangement uses TRBV5-4 and TRBJ2-7; TRBD2 matches 12 bases. CDR3 length: 15 amino acids. V gave up 4 bases and J gave up 3 bases; unmatched junction bases: 5. CDR1 SGHNT and CDR2 YYREEE come from the germline V gene (reference sequence). The CDR3 is CASSPTSGSNYEQYF. The CDR3, as DNA: TGTGCCAGCAGCCCGACTAGCGGGAGCAACTACGAGCAGTACTTC.

The V call is TRBV14, the J call TRBJ1-4; TRBD1 matches 12 bases. The ends lost 5 bases at V and 7 bases at J; junction bases unmatched: 8. Germline V lookup: CDR1 SGHDN, CDR2 FVKESK. The CDR3 runs to 16 residues. CDR3 residues: CASSVGTGGVSEKLFF. The CDR3 DNA reads TGTGCCAGCAGCGTCGGGACAGGGGGCGTGAGTGAAAAACTGTTTTTT.

V usage is TRBV6-5 and J usage is TRBJ2-7, with D tentatively TRBD1 (6 bases). The CDR3 runs to 12 residues. CDR1 is MNHEY and CDR2 is SVGAGI in the germline V gene. V was shortened by 7 bases and J by 2 bases, with 9 bases between the two germline ends. This chain's CDR3 is CASKQGTYEQYF. The CDR3 DNA sequence: TGTGCCAGCAAACAGGGTACCTACGAGCAGTACTTC.

This rearrangement joins TRBV5-1 to TRBJ1-2; 9 nucleotides align to TRBD1. Germline CDR1 is SGHRS and CDR2 is YFSETQ. The CDR3 runs to 16 residues. Trimming at V came to 1 base and at J to 5 bases, leaving 9 bases not matched to a gene. The CDR3 sequence is CASSLWTGVSEYGYTF. The CDR3 nucleotides are TGCGCCAGCAGCTTGTGGACAGGGGTGTCAGAATATGGCTACACCTTC. The variable domain in full, with the rest retrieved from reference TRBV5-1 and TRBJ1-2, is KAGVTQTPRYLIKTRGQQVTLSCSPISGHRSVSWYQQTPGQGLQFLFEYFSETQRNKGNFPGRFSGRQFSNSRSEMNVSTLELGDSALYLCASSLWTGVSEYGYTFGSGTRLTVV.